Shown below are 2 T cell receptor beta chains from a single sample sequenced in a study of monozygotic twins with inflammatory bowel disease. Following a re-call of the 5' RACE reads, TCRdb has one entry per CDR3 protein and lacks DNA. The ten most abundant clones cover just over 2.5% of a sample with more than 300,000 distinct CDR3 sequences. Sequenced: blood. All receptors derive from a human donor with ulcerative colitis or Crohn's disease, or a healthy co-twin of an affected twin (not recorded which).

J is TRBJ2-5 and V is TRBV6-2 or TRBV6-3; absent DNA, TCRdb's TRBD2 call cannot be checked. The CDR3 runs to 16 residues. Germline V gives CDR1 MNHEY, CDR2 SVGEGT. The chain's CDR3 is CASSPRLAGGHETQYF.

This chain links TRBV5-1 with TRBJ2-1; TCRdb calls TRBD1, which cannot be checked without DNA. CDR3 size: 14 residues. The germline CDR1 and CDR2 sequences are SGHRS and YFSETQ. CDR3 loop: CASSDSGGYNEQFF.